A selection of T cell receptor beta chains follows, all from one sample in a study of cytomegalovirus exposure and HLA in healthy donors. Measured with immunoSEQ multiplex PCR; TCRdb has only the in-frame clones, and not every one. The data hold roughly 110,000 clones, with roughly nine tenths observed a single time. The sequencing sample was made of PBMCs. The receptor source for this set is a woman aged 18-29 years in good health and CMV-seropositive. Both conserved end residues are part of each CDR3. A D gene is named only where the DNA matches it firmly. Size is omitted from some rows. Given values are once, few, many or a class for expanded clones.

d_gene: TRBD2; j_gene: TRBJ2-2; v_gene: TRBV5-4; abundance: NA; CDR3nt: TGTGCCAGCAGCTTGGGGGGACTAGTCCTTTCTCCCGGGGAGCTGTTTTTT; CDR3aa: CASSLGGLVLSPGELFF
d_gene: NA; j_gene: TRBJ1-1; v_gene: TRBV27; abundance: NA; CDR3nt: TGTGCCAGCAGTTTAGGCCCAGAGGCTGAAGCTTTCTTT; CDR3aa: CASSLGPEAEAFF
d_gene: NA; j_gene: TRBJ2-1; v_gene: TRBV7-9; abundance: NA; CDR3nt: TGTGCCAGCAGCTTAGCGGGGGCAGATGAGCAGTTCTTC; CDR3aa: CASSLAGADEQFF
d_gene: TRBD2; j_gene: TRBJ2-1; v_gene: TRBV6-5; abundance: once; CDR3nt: TGTGCCATCGCGTCTCTTAGGCGGGGGGGCTATGAGCAGTTCTTC; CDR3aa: CAIASLRRGGYEQFF
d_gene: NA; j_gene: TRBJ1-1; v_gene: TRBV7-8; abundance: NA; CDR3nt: TGTGCCAGCAGCTTAGGGGGGCTTGGTGAAGCTTTCTTT; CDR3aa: CASSLGGLGEAFF
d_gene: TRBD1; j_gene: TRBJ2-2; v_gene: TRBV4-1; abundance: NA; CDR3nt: TGCGCCAGCAGCCTCCGGGACAGCACCGGGGAGCTGTTTTTT; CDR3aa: CASSLRDSTGELFF
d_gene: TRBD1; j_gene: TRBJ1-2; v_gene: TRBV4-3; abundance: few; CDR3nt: TGCGCCAGCAGCCAAGACCGGAACAGGGGGCTTGGCTACACCTTC; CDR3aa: CASSQDRNRGLGYTF
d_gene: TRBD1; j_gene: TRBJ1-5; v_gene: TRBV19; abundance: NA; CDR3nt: TGTGCCAGTAGAAAGGGACAGGACAATCAGCCCCAGCATTTT; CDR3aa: CASRKGQDNQPQHF
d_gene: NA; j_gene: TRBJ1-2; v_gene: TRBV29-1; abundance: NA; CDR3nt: TGCAGCGTTGTAAGCCAGGTCAAGGGGAATGACTACACCTTC; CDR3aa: CSVVSQVKGNDYTF
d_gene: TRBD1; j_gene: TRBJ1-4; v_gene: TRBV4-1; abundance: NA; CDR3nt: TGCGCCAGCAGCCGTGGACAGGGGGGGGGTGAAAAACTGTTTTTT; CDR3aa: CASSRGQGGGEKLFF
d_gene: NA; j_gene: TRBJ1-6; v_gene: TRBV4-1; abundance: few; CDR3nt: TGCGCCAGCAGCCAAGAATACGGGAATTCACCCCTCCACTTT; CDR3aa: CASSQEYGNSPLHF
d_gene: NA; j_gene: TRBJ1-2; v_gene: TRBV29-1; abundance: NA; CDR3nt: TGCAGCGTTGGGAGGCAGGCTGCGGGTGGCTACACCTTC; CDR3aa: CSVGRQAAGGYTF
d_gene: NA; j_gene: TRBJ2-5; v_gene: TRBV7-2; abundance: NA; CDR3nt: TGTGCCAGCAGCTTAGGGGGGCGAGTAGAAGAGACCCAGTACTTC; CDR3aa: CASSLGGRVEETQYF
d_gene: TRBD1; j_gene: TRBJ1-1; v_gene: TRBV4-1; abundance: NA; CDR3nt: TGCGCCAGCAGCCAAGGGCTGGTCCCGGGACAGGGCCAGGGCACTGAAGCTTTCTTT; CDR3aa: CASSQGLVPGQGQGTEAFF
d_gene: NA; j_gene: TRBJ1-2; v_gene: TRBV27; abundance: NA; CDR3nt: TGTGCCAGCAGTTTAGGGGGCATCTATGGCTACACCTTC; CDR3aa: CASSLGGIYGYTF
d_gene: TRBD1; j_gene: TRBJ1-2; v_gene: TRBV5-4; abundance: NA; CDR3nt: TGTGCCAGCAGCGAGGGACAGAAAAACTATGGCTACACCTTC; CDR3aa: CASSEGQKNYGYTF
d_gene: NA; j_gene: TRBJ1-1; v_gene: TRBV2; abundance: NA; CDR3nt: TGTGCCAGCAGTTCAAAGAGGACAGCCGGTGAAGCTTTCTTT; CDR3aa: CASSSKRTAGEAFF
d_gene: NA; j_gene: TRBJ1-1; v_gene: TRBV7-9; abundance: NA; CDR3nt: TGTGCCAGCAGCTTAGGGGCGGGGGCGGACACTGAAGCTTTCTTT; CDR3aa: CASSLGAGADTEAFF
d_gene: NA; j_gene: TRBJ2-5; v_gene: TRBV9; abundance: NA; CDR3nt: TGTGCCAGCAGCGTAGGGCTGGGGCAGGGTAAAGAGACCCAGTACTTC; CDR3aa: CASSVGLGQGKETQYF
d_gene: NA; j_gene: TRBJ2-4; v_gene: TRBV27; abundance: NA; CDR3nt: TGTGCCGTCTGGGCTCGGTCCGGAAACATTCAGTACTTC; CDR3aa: CAVWARSGNIQYF